This is a list of T cell receptor beta chains from one sample in a study of Graves' ophthalmopathy and Graves' hyperthyroidism. Each CDR3 protein is one row after TCRdb ran MiXCR on the multiplex PCR reads. The sample lists 900,000 to 1,200,000 distinct CDR3 sequences, approximately 35% occurring once. Sequencing was performed on peripheral blood or thyroid tissue (not recorded which). The receptors were gathered from an adult man with Graves' hyperthyroidism. CDR3s include the opening cysteine and the closing phenylalanine or tryptophan. A D gene is named only where the DNA matches it firmly. Expanded clones get a size class; other rows say once, few or many, or leave the size out.

j_call	clone_size	d_call	v_call	cdr3_nt	cdr3_aa
TRBJ2-7	many	TRBD1	TRBV20-1	TGCAGTGCTAGAGACCTTCGTTTGGACAGGGCCCACGAGCAGTACTTC	CSARDLRLDRAHEQYF
TRBJ2-2	-	-	TRBV12-3/TRBV12-4	TGTGCCAGCAGTTTGAACGCCGGGGAGCTGTTTTTT	CASSLNAGELFF
TRBJ2-5	-	TRBD2	TRBV9	TGTGCCAGCAGCCCCCAGCGGGGGGGAACACAAGAGACCCAGTACTTC	CASSPQRGGTQETQYF
TRBJ2-5	many	TRBD2	TRBV9	TGTGCCAGCAGCGGAGGTTCCCCAGCGGGGGGGCGGGAGACCCAGTACTTC	CASSGGSPAGGRETQYF
TRBJ2-2	-	-	TRBV27	TGTGCCAGCAGGTGGGGCTTGGGCACCGGGGAGCTGTTTTTT	CASRWGLGTGELFF
TRBJ1-6	-	-	TRBV10-3	TGTGCCAGCAGTTACGAGGGCTCCTATAATTCACCCCCCCACTTT	CASSYEGSYNSPPHF
TRBJ2-5	-	TRBD2	TRBV7-9	TGTGCCAGCAGTTTTTCCGGACTAGGAGTTCAAGAGACCCAGTACTTC	CASSFSGLGVQETQYF
TRBJ1-4	-	-	TRBV7-2	TGTGCCAGCAGCCACGGGACGGCTAATGAAAAACTGTTTTTT	CASSHGTANEKLFF
TRBJ1-1	few	-	TRBV30	TGTGCCTGGGCCGGGACGCAGAGGAACACTGAAGCTTTCTTT	CAWAGTQRNTEAFF
TRBJ1-5	-	TRBD1	TRBV12-3/TRBV12-4	TGTGCCAGCAGTCGAACGACAGGGGTCAAGGAGCCCCAGCATTTT	CASSRTTGVKEPQHF
TRBJ2-7	-	TRBD1	TRBV15	TGTGCCACCAGCACCACCTTAGGACAGGGCTACTCCTACGAGCAGTACTTC	CATSTTLGQGYSYEQYF
TRBJ2-5	many	-	TRBV19	TGTGCCAGTAAACACATTCTGGGGGAGACCCAGTACTTC	CASKHILGETQYF
TRBJ2-7	few	-	TRBV4-1	TGCGCCAGCAGCCAATCAAGCACAGGCCAATGGGAGCAGTACTTC	CASSQSSTGQWEQYF
TRBJ1-3	-	-	TRBV7-9	TGTGCCAGCAGCTTATCAGATTCTGGAAACACCATATATTTT	CASSLSDSGNTIYF
TRBJ2-7	-	TRBD1	TRBV6-5	TGTGCCAGCAGTTACTCAGGGGGCAAGAACTACGAGCAGTACTTC	CASSYSGGKNYEQYF
TRBJ2-7	many	-	TRBV10-3	TGTGCCATCGGGAGTTCCTACGAGCAGTACTTC	CAIGSSYEQYF
TRBJ1-4	-	-	TRBV28	TGTGCCAGCATTTCGACGACAACTAATGAAAAACTGTTTTTT	CASISTTTNEKLFF
TRBJ1-1	-	-	TRBV10-3	TGTGCCACCATCCTCAGGACTCCGAGGACTGAAGCTTTCTTT	CATILRTPRTEAFF
TRBJ2-7	-	-	TRBV7-9	TGTGCCAGCAGCTTAAAGGCCTCGAATGAGCAGTACTTC	CASSLKASNEQYF
TRBJ2-7	-	-	TRBV2	TGTGCCAGCAGAGATAGATCAGTGGTCTACGAGCAGTACTTC	CASRDRSVVYEQYF
TRBJ2-7	many	TRBD1	TRBV11-2	TGTGCCAGCAGCCGTAACCCTGTGGGACAGGGCATTTACGAGCAGTACTTC	CASSRNPVGQGIYEQYF
TRBJ2-6	-	TRBD1	TRBV7-2	TGTGCCAGCAGCGACCCGGGACAGGGAGCTGGGGCCAACGTCCTGACTTTC	CASSDPGQGAGANVLTF
TRBJ2-2	few	TRBD1	TRBV5-1	TGCGCCAGCATACCGACAGGGGGGAACACCGGGGAGCTGTTTTTT	CASIPTGGNTGELFF
TRBJ2-7	-	TRBD1	TRBV11-2	TGTGCCAGCAGCTTAAGCCCTCGGGACAGCACCCACGAGCAGTACTTC	CASSLSPRDSTHEQYF
TRBJ1-6	many	-	TRBV7-2	TGTGCCAGCAGCCTGGGGGACGGTGATAATTCACCCCTCCACTTT	CASSLGDGDNSPLHF
TRBJ1-1	few	TRBD1	TRBV12-3/TRBV12-4	TGTGCCAGCAGTTATCTCGGCGGACAGGGTGGTTTCACTGAAGCTTTCTTT	CASSYLGGQGGFTEAFF
TRBJ2-7	few	TRBD2	TRBV5-6	TGTGCCAGCAGCTTGGCACTAGCGGGGACATACGAGCAGTACTTC	CASSLALAGTYEQYF
TRBJ1-1	-	-	TRBV6-1	TGTGCCAGCAAGTGGGTGGTTAACACTGAAGCTTTCTTT	CASKWVVNTEAFF
TRBJ1-1	many	-	TRBV7-2	TGTGCCAGCAGCTTACGGCGGTATACTGAAGCTTTCTTT	CASSLRRYTEAFF
TRBJ2-5	many	-	TRBV7-9	TGTGCCAGCAGCGACGGACATATCCAAGAGACCCAGTACTTC	CASSDGHIQETQYF
TRBJ2-2	-	TRBD1	TRBV5-4	TGTGCCAGCAGCCGGGGACAGGAGAACACCGGGGAGCTGTTTTTT	CASSRGQENTGELFF
TRBJ2-7	few	TRBD1	TRBV28	TGTGCCAGCAGATCGGGACAGGGAGACCTCTACGAGCAGTACTTC	CASRSGQGDLYEQYF
TRBJ1-1	-	-	TRBV9	TGTGCCAGCAGCGTCGAAATTGGGAGGGCATACACTGAAGCTTTCTTT	CASSVEIGRAYTEAFF
TRBJ2-7	-	-	TRBV7-9	TGTGCCAGCAGCCCGGGGGGGGACAGAAACTACGAGCAGTACTTC	CASSPGGDRNYEQYF
TRBJ2-2	-	-	TRBV2	TGTGCCAGCCGGGACTTGAACACCGGGGAGCTGTTTTTT	CASRDLNTGELFF
TRBJ1-2	many	-	TRBV2	TGTGCCAGCAGCGACACCGTCCCAGCAGGAAACTATGGCTACACCTTC	CASSDTVPAGNYGYTF
TRBJ1-5	many	-	TRBV9	TGTGCCAGCAGCGCCAGCGGGGGTGGAAATCAGCCCCAGCATTTT	CASSASGGGNQPQHF
TRBJ1-6	-	TRBD1	TRBV7-9	TGTGCCAGCAGCTTAACAAGGGACAGTAGTTCACCCCTCCACTTT	CASSLTRDSSSPLHF
TRBJ2-7	-	TRBD1	TRBV4-2	TGTGCCAGCAGCCGAGATGACTGGACAGGGACCTACGAGCAGTACTTC	CASSRDDWTGTYEQYF
TRBJ2-5	few	-	TRBV10-3	TGTGCCATCAGGGCTGGAGGAGAGACCCAGTACTTC	CAIRAGGETQYF
TRBJ2-7	few	-	TRBV25-1	TGTGCCAGGGACTACGAGCAGTACTTC	CARDYEQYF